Listed below are T cell receptor beta chains from one sample, sequenced in a study of cytomegalovirus exposure and HLA in healthy donors. Libraries were prepared by immunoSEQ multiplex PCR; TCRdb keeps only in-frame clonotypes and omits some of them. Among 70,000 or so clones listed, over 85% were seen once. The sample was PBMCs. The source of these receptors is a young man in good health and CMV-seropositive. The CDR3 runs from the conserved cysteine through the conserved F or W. The D gene is left open where the match is weak.

V gene	CDR3 length	J gene	D gene	CDR3 protein
TRBV6-1	13	TRBJ1-5	-	CASRDSSNQPQHF
TRBV30	13	TRBJ1-2	-	CAWENNRVSGYTF
TRBV30	15	TRBJ2-1	-	CAWSGGGSSYNEQFF
TRBV11-2	17	TRBJ1-2	-	CASSLGGGEGRDYGYTF
TRBV6-5	15	TRBJ2-5	TRBD1	CASRSGTGNAETQYF
TRBV19	13	TRBJ2-1	-	CASSPSLYNEQFF
TRBV11-3	14	TRBJ1-1	-	CASSMGLMNTEAFF
TRBV10-2	12	TRBJ1-1	TRBD1	CASTTGVTEAFF
TRBV27	14	TRBJ2-1	-	CASKRRSSYNEQFF
TRBV6-6	13	TRBJ2-5	-	CASSTQGGETQYF
TRBV7-9	16	TRBJ1-1	-	CASSSSLGGGPSEAFF
TRBV5-6	15	TRBJ2-7	-	CASSLFDPGTYEQYF
TRBV9	12	TRBJ2-7	TRBD2	CASSGGRGEQYF
TRBV6-1	11	TRBJ2-7	-	CASGQFYEQYF
TRBV18	19	TRBJ2-3	TRBD2	CASSPPYGLAGEETDTQYF
TRBV18	18	TRBJ1-1	TRBD1	CASSPFLGGQGENTEAFF
TRBV6-1	15	TRBJ1-5	-	CASSEANRINQPQHF
TRBV29-1	13	TRBJ2-5	-	CSVITQGKETQYF
TRBV30	11	TRBJ1-1	-	CASDRNTEAFF
TRBV28	17	TRBJ1-2	-	CASSLASREGEAYGYTF
TRBV27	15	TRBJ2-1	TRBD2	CASSIGLAGVNEQFF
TRBV6-5	13	TRBJ1-1	TRBD1	CATYGTGGTEAFF
TRBV5-1	15	TRBJ1-1	TRBD1	CASQTGGGMNTEAFF
TRBV11-3	15	TRBJ1-1	TRBD1	CASSPPGTAGTEAFF
TRBV4-2	13	TRBJ1-2	-	CASSQGASAGYTF
TRBV25-1	13	TRBJ1-2	-	CASTPGQAHGYTF
TRBV4-2	16	TRBJ2-2	-	CASSQDLRANTGELFF
TRBV28	15	TRBJ2-7	TRBD2	CASSYTSGGAYEQYF
TRBV6-1	15	TRBJ2-1	TRBD2	CASKGGLAGGNEQFF
TRBV6-1	15	TRBJ2-5	TRBD2	CASSDPTSGKETQYF
TRBV4-1	13	TRBJ2-7	-	CASSQVAAQGLYF
TRBV28	16	TRBJ2-1	-	CASSLEGGERPNEQFF
TRBV6-6	16	TRBJ1-3	-	CASINSRLISGNTIYF
TRBV13	14	TRBJ1-1	-	CASSLGQGNTEAFF
TRBV2	16	TRBJ2-6	TRBD1	CASSGQGGAGANVLTF
TRBV5-1	15	TRBJ2-1	-	CASSLAAAIYNEQFF
TRBV9	13	TRBJ2-7	-	CASSVLQGGEQYF
TRBV11-2	14	TRBJ1-2	-	CASSLDQGLGGYTF
TRBV9	16	TRBJ2-1	-	CASSVAEGSSYNEQFF
TRBV5-1	15	TRBJ2-7	-	CASSSAPGGFYEQYF
TRBV5-4	13	TRBJ1-1	-	CASSFRENTEAFF
TRBV30	13	TRBJ2-1	TRBD2	CAFPSGRRNEQFF
TRBV27	14	TRBJ2-7	TRBD1	CASSPLTGIYEQYF
TRBV27	18	TRBJ2-6	-	CASSSEFFRGSGANVLTF
TRBV5-1	15	TRBJ2-1	TRBD1	CASSPGQGGYNEQFF
TRBV5-4	13	TRBJ2-3	TRBD1	CASSLTGADTQYF
TRBV6-1	14	TRBJ1-4	-	CASSARGANKKLFF
TRBV5-8	17	TRBJ2-2	TRBD2	CASSLVSTGTRPGELFF
TRBV5-8	15	TRBJ1-3	-	CASSFYSVSGNTIYF
TRBV5-1	14	TRBJ1-1	-	CASTWGGRSTEAFF
TRBV25-1	17	TRBJ2-1	-	CASSEAPSGNPYNEQFF
TRBV5-1	14	TRBJ1-4	-	CASSPGQDNEKLFF
TRBV29-1	21	TRBJ2-7	TRBD2	CSVVTSIRGTSGTSSSYEQYF
TRBV5-4	15	TRBJ2-1	TRBD2	CASSSAGTSGNEQFF
TRBV19	16	TRBJ1-1	TRBD1	CASSRVLGQGGTEAFF
TRBV28	10	TRBJ1-1	-	CASGQTEAFF
TRBV10-3	14	TRBJ2-5	TRBD1	CAISPDRGQETQYF
TRBV19	14	TRBJ2-2	-	CASNWQGNTGELFF
TRBV6-1	14	TRBJ2-7	-	CASSGHVLSYEQYF
TRBV10-3	14	TRBJ2-5	TRBD2	CAIRTSGAKETQYF